This is a list of T cell receptor beta chains from one sample in a study of shared clonotypes between healthy human individuals. Sequencing was performed with immunoSEQ multiplex PCR; in TCRdb, only in-frame clones are kept and a portion is missing. Here the sample spans 550,000 to 650,000 clones, approximately 96% being singletons. Sequencing was done on a sample of naive CD8+ T cells sorted from blood. The receptors originated from a woman aged 25 to 39 in good health. Both conserved end residues are part of each CDR3. A D gene is named only where the DNA matches it firmly. Where a row states a size, it is once, few, many or the class of an expanded clone; other rows omit it.

>TRBV7-9|15|-|TRBJ1-5|-
TGTGCCAGCAGCTTATTCGGCCAGGGTGATCAGCCCCAGCATTTT
CASSLFGQGDQPQHF
>TRBV27|17|TRBD1|TRBJ1-3|-
TGTGCCAGCAGTTCGACCCCCCGGACAGGGGACGGAAACACCATATATTTT
CASSSTPRTGDGNTIYF
>TRBV15|16|TRBD1|TRBJ1-2|-
TGTGCCACCAGCAGAGATTTGGGGACAGTGGGCTATGGCTACACCTTC
CATSRDLGTVGYGYTF
>TRBV5-1|14|TRBD1|TRBJ2-7|once
TGCGCCAGCAGTTCCGGGACAGGAGGCTACGAGCAGTACTTC
CASSSGTGGYEQYF
>TRBV7-2|15|-|TRBJ2-7|-
TGTGCCAGCAGCTCCCCGTTCGGCCTGGGGAACGAGCAGTACTTC
CASSSPFGLGNEQYF
>TRBV28|14|TRBD2|TRBJ2-1|-
TGTGCCAGCGGTAGCGGGAGCTCCTACAATGAGCAGTTCTTC
CASGSGSSYNEQFF
>TRBV9|14|-|TRBJ2-5|-
TGTGCCAGCAGCCCAAGTGGGGTCGGAGAGACCCAGTACTTC
CASSPSGVGETQYF
>TRBV5-6|15|-|TRBJ2-1|-
TGTGCCAGCAGCTTGACCGCGAGCTCCTACAATGAGCAGTTCTTC
CASSLTASSYNEQFF
>TRBV18|11|-|TRBJ2-7|-
TGTGCCAGCTCATTAGATGGAGAGCAGTACTTC
CASSLDGEQYF
>TRBV19|13|TRBD2|TRBJ2-7|-
TGTGCCAGTAGGAGCGGGAGTGCTTACGAGCAGTACTTC
CASRSGSAYEQYF
>TRBV28|13|TRBD2|TRBJ2-1|-
TGTGCCAGCGGACTAGCGGGGAGGGATGAGCAGTTCTTC
CASGLAGRDEQFF
>TRBV15|17|TRBD2|TRBJ2-1|-
TGTGCCACCAGCGGGGGTGGAGCGGGAGGGCCCTACAATGAGCAGTTCTTC
CATSGGGAGGPYNEQFF
>TRBV27|13|-|TRBJ1-2|-
TGTGCCAGCAGTTTCGACAGGTGGAGTATCTACACCTTC
CASSFDRWSIYTF
>TRBV5-1|14|TRBD1|TRBJ2-1|-
TGCGCCAGCAGCTGGGACCCCGGGACAGAAGAGCAGTTCTTC
CASSWDPGTEEQFF